This T cell receptor beta chain was found in a study of blood T cells in healthy people across ages. This clonotype came up once. Primers used in a second PCR of about 6 to 11 cycles were a sample-barcoded 5' primer and a J-beta primer mix. TCRdb reprocessed the 5' RACE reads with MiXCR, giving one entry per CDR3 protein. The profile shows 1.4 million to 1.5 million distinct CDR3 sequences, around 42% of them singletons. The CDR3 length is 14 residues. CDR1 and CDR2 from the germline V gene are SGHTA and FQGNSA. The specimen was blood. The sequence was obtained from a young woman in good health. The chain uses TRBV7-2 and TRBJ2-7, with a weak D call TRBD2 (5 bases). The DNA end is more similar to TRBJ2-5, so the J call may be wrong. CDR3 region: CASSLGPSSETQYF. For the CDR3, the DNA is TGTGCCAGCAGCTTAGGTCCTAGCAGTGAGACCCAGTACTTC.